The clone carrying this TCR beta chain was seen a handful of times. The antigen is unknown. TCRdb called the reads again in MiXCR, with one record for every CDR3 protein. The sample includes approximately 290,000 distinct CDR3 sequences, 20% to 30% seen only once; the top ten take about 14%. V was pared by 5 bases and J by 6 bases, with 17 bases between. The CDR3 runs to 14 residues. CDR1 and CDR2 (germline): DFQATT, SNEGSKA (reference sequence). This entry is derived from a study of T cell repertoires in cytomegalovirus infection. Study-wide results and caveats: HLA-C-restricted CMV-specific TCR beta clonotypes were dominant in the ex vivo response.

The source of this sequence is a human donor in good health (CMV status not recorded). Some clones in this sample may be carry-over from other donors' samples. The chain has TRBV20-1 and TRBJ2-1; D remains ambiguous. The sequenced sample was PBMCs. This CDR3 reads CSAQDMAKVNEQFF. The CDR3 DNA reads TGCAGTGCTCAAGACATGGCAAAAGTCAATGAGCAGTTCTTC.